Reported below is one TCR beta chain. Its target antigen remains unknown. Per-base qualities were not stored, and no clone one base away is much larger. The donors were healthy, HIV-negative adults who had no recently reported acute infections or vaccinations. All donors were Caucasian adults living in Nashville, Tennessee, USA. CD4+ T cells were enriched by magnetic negative selection; naive cells were then positively selected on CD45RA, and the negative fraction formed the memory subset. After blood collection by leukapheresis, PBMCs were isolated using Ficoll-Histopaque density gradient centrifugation and then cryopreserved in the vapor phase of liquid nitrogen. Analytical flow cytometry was used to check the purity and quantity of every magnetically sorted T cell population. From each sorted fraction, genomic DNA was isolated and quantified by UV absorbance on a Nanodrop 2000c. The germline V gene yields MGHDK for CDR1 and SYGVNS for CDR2. V loses 4 bases at its end and J loses 4 bases; junction bases beyond the gene matches: 10. The CDR3 goes from the cysteine to the phenylalanine over 16 residues. Of all the DNA, just the CDR3 is kept, 48 bases in frame from base 1.

The data were taken from a study of shared clonotypes between healthy human individuals (dated by TCRdb to the early 2020s). Context from the whole study: A couple of women and three men aged 18 to 49 years were included in the cohort. Each donor's leukapheresis produced roughly between about 0.8 and 10 billion PBMCs. Libraries were prepared and TCR repertoires were sequenced by different laboratories using diverse techniques, in order to increase sequencing depth and limit assay-specific biases. To estimate repertoire size and how much clonotypes are shared between individuals, the study performed deep sequencing of blood TCR repertoires from about 5 healthy adults. For each donor, CD4 naive and CD4 memory were each given three plates, CD8 naive was given two plates, and CD8 memory was given one plate.

TCR CDR3 regions were amplified from genomic DNA by multiplex PCR using the deep immunoSEQ assay. Extracted genomic DNA from each cell subset was spread evenly across all wells of several immunoSEQ 96-well plates, with each plate serving as a replicate. Each replicate PCR for sorted subsets received around 200 ng genomic DNA, equal to around 32,000 T cell genomes. The purified libraries were quantified using a Qubit 3.0 fluorometer, sized with a Bioanalyzer 2100, and then quantified again using the KAPA Library Quantification kit. Every immunoSEQ 96-well plate was sequenced on a separate single-read 150-cycle Illumina NextSeq 550 flow cell. The source study handled its data this way. The immunoSEQ output contained only junctional sequences without quality scores, so filtering could not match that applied to full-length reads. To assign V/J genes and CDR3, sequences were annotated using PyIR, a Python wrapper for IgBLAST v1.9, with IMGT germline references. Reads were removed for weak V/J assignments (E-value above 1e-6), missing CDR3, stop codons, out-of-frame junctions, or ambiguous translated residues. A V3J clonotype was defined by an identical inferred V gene, J gene, and CDR3 amino acid sequence. To compute the percentage overlap between repertoires, the number of shared unique clonotypes was divided by the size of the smaller repertoire. Three approaches were used to assess repertoire richness: RTK rarefaction, the Chao1 estimator, and Recon v2.1 estimates of unobserved clonotypes. Generation probabilities for all TCRbeta clonotypes obtained by the gDNA method from several donors were computed using OLGA. What TCRdb holds here is the immuneACCESS table cut down to in-frame rearrangements. Part of the clones is not present; checked against another copy, under half of the missing clones reflect an unresolved V gene, and the others are unexplained. Clone size and the V and J calls come from that table; the DNA yielded D and trimming. This sample has under 300,000 clones in its table, and 50% to 80% of those were observed once. Of the sample, around 10% falls within the top ten clones.

Broader findings and caveats from the paper: Pairwise subsampling led to the expectation that sequencing depth would affect the degree of clonotype sharing among donors. Larger estimated clonotype richness was generally found for naive subsets than for memory subsets. Across a handful of donors, about 5.2% of naive CD4, roughly 3.4% of naive CD8, around 2.5% of memory CD4, and 0.4% of memory CD8 clonotypes were shared. Sampling was limited to blood, and TCR repertoires in tissue likely differ from TCR repertoires in blood. Even with the large sequencing depth, rarefaction of the sorted-subset datasets indicated that sequencing was incomplete. Because the study included only a small number of donors, the genetic and exposure-history diversity represented was limited. Compared with non-shared clonotypes, the clonotypes found in all four sorted-subset donors had higher generation probabilities.

Recombination linked TRBV25-1 to TRBJ2-1, and 7 bases in between align with TRBD2. Material for sequencing was memory CD4+ T cells sorted from blood. In light of the paper, this sample's cell subset or site label describes: CD45RA-negative fraction. This receptor was identified in a man aged 30-40 years in good health. DNA sequence: TGTGCCAGCAGTGTCCCGCGAGCGGGGCTGTACAATGAGCAGTTCTTC. Its translation is CASSVPRAGLYNEQFF.